The rows below give T cell receptor beta chains drawn from one sample of a study of T cells in Graves' hyperthyroidism and ophthalmopathy. Via MiXCR, TCRdb re-called the multiplex PCR reads, giving one row per CDR3 protein. The sample records approximately 210,000 distinct CDR3 sequences, about 15% being singletons. Sequences were obtained from blood. All receptors derive from a man aged 45 to 65 with Graves' hyperthyroidism. The CDR3 runs from the conserved cysteine through the conserved F or W. The D gene is left open where the match is weak. Not every row has a clone size; where given, it reads once, few, many or a size class.

TRBJ2-2 | TRBV19 | TRBD2 | NA | TGTGCCAGTAGTCTGGGACTAGCGGGAGGGGATAACACCGGGGAGCTGTTTTTT | CASSLGLAGGDNTGELFF
TRBJ2-1 | TRBV7-2 | TRBD2 | many | TGTGCCAGCAGCTTAGTTGCGGGAGGGTACAATGAGCAGTTCTTC | CASSLVAGGYNEQFF
TRBJ2-3 | TRBV5-1 | NA | many | TGCGCCAGCAGCTTGGATATCGGTACAGGGGGGGCAGATACGCAGTATTTT | CASSLDIGTGGADTQYF
TRBJ1-2 | TRBV6-1 | TRBD1 | many | TGTGCCACCACGGGACAGGGAGGCTCTGGCTACACCTTC | CATTGQGGSGYTF
TRBJ2-7 | TRBV28 | NA | many | TGTGCCAGCAGTTTCAGGGACAACTCCTACGAGCAGTACTTC | CASSFRDNSYEQYF
TRBJ1-5 | TRBV2 | NA | NA | TGTGCCAGCAGAATGGGCGGGGGGTTAGGTCAGCCCCAGCATTTT | CASRMGGGLGQPQHF
TRBJ1-5 | TRBV30 | NA | NA | TGTGCCTGGAGTGCAGGGTTCAATCAGCCCCAGCATTTT | CAWSAGFNQPQHF
TRBJ2-1 | TRBV27 | TRBD2 | many | TGTGCCAGCAGATCCAATAGCGGGAGGTGGGATGAGCAGTTCTTC | CASRSNSGRWDEQFF
TRBJ2-5 | TRBV12-5 | NA | NA | TGTGCTAGTGGTTTACGTTTATGGGGGGTGAGGCAAGAGACCCAGTACTTC | CASGLRLWGVRQETQYF
TRBJ2-5 | TRBV19 | TRBD2 | NA | TGTGCCAGTAGTTTCGGGCAGCGGGGGACCCAGTACTTC | CASSFGQRGTQYF
TRBJ2-7 | TRBV7-2 | TRBD1 | many | TGTGCCAGCAGTTTTACCGGGACAGGTTTCGTTGAGCAGTACTTC | CASSFTGTGFVEQYF
TRBJ2-7 | TRBV7-9 | TRBD2 | many | TGTGCCAGCAGCTTAGGGCGAGCGGGACTCAACTACGAGCAGTACTTC | CASSLGRAGLNYEQYF
TRBJ2-3 | TRBV3-2 | NA | few | TGTGCCAGCAGCCATGCAGATACGCAGTATTTT | CASSHADTQYF
TRBJ2-1 | TRBV20-1 | TRBD1 | few | TGCAGTGCTACTCGGGACAGGGCCCTTGAGCAGTTCTTC | CSATRDRALEQFF
TRBJ1-5 | TRBV2 | NA | NA | TGTGCCAGCAGTCCCCAACATTCTGAGCTCGAGCCCCAGCATTTT | CASSPQHSELEPQHF
TRBJ2-3 | TRBV7-9 | NA | NA | TGTGCCAGCAGCTTAATTCTGGGAGTCACGCAGTATTTT | CASSLILGVTQYF
TRBJ1-5 | TRBV6-1 | TRBD1 | few | TGTGCCAGCAGGCCGACAGGGTCGCAGCCCCAGCATTTT | CASRPTGSQPQHF